This T cell receptor (beta chain) was recorded in a study of shared clonotypes between healthy human individuals. For the study at large: Three plates each covered CD4 naive and memory; CD8 naive two, CD8 memory one.

Note on this clone: Its antigen is currently unknown.

The repertoire was sequenced with immunoSEQ multiplex PCR; TCRdb's copy has only in-frame clones and lacks some. The data contain about 300,000 clones, roughly 70% of them seen just once; the ten biggest clones take up approximately 10%. Study-level results: Expectations were that clonotype sharing among donors would be affected by sequencing depth. Sampling was confined to blood; repertoires within tissues likely differ.

The clonotype originates from a man aged 25-45 years in good health. Sequencing input: memory CD4+ T cells sorted from blood. The subset: CD45RA-negative fraction.

The CDR3 DNA is TGTGCCAGCAGCGTAGCCACGCTGAGGTCCTACAATGAGCAGTTCTTC. It codes for CASSVATLRSYNEQFF. This chain links TRBV9 with TRBJ2-1, with unresolved D. The V gene lost 0 bases and the J gene lost 1 base, with 11 bases spanning the gap. This CDR3 is 16 amino acids long. From germline, CDR1 is SGDLS and CDR2 YYNGEE.